Following are 29 T cell receptor beta chains from one sample sequenced in a study of cytomegalovirus exposure and HLA in healthy donors. Both 60 Vbeta primers and 13 Jbeta primers went into the PCR. Produced via immunoSEQ multiplex PCR; TCRdb's table is partial and in-frame only. This table lists tens of thousands of clones. The specimen was PBMCs. All receptors derive from a woman in her forties or fifties in good health and CMV-seropositive.

V and J are TRBV5-6 and TRBJ1-1; 10 bases agree with TRBD1. CDR1 is SGHDT and CDR2 is YYEEEE in the germline V gene. Unmatched junction bases numbered 6, after V lost 4 bases and J lost 12 bases. The CDR3 sequence is 12 residues long. The DNA for the CDR3 is TGTGCCAGCAGCACGGGACAGGGGATGACTTTCTTT. Translating gives CASSTGQGMTFF.

The V call is TRBV5-1, the J call TRBJ2-1; 10 nucleotides line up with TRBD2. After removal of 0 bases from V and 7 bases from J, the junction contained 4 bases not matched to a gene. Germline values: CDR1 SGHRS, CDR2 YFSETQ. CDR3 length equals 15 residues. The CDR3 DNA reads TGCGCCAGCAGCTTGGGAGCGGGGGGGCCGAATGAGCAGTTCTTC. It yields the protein CASSLGAGGPNEQFF.

J is TRBJ1-2 and V is TRBV10-2, with D perhaps matching TRBD1 (6 bases). Trimming left V 5 bases short and J 6 bases short, with 13 bases between. The CDR3 consists of 13 residues. Germline V gene sequence: CDR1 WSHSY, CDR2 SAAADI. The CDR3 region has the DNA TGCGCCAGCAGTTCCCGGGGGGCTGATGGCTACACCTTC. Its translation is CASSSRGADGYTF.

For the CDR3, the DNA is TGTGCCAGCAGTGGCCGCCTGACAGGGAATATCAATCAGCCCCAGCATTTT. The encoded protein is CASSGRLTGNINQPQHF. The chain uses TRBV27 and TRBJ1-5; 7 positions match TRBD1. CDR3 length: 17 residues. Germline V gene sequence: CDR1 MNHEY, CDR2 SMNVEV (reference sequence). V was clipped by 5 bases and J by 3 bases; unmatched bases: 13.

This chain joins TRBV6-1 and TRBJ2-2; the match to TRBD2 covers 10 bases. CDR1 MNHNS and CDR2 SASEGT come from the germline V gene. V gave up 1 base and J gave up 7 bases; unmatched junction bases: 3. The CDR3 contains 15 residues. CDR3 nucleotides: TGTGCCAGCAGTGAAGGGCTAGCGGGGGTCGGGGAGCTGTTTTTT. Translated, it gives CASSEGLAGVGELFF.

Its frequency marks this clone as large. At one of its ends the junction is not consistent with the germline gene, which may arise from a read error. The sample carries other DNA sequences with the same CDR3. The chain links TRBV5-6 to TRBJ2-6; 7 bases line up with TRBD1. The germline V gene encodes CDR1 SGHDT and CDR2 YYEEEE. This CDR3 is built from 15 residues. This CDR3 is CASSTGDPGANVLTF. DNA of the CDR3: TGCGCCAGCAGCACAGGGGATCCTGGGGCCAACGTCCTGACTTTC. Based on the CDR3 plus reference TRBV5-6 and TRBJ2-6, the full variable domain is DAGVTQSPTHLIKTRGQQVTLRCSPKSGHDTVSWYQQALGQGPQFIFQYYEEEERQRGNFPDRFSGHQFPNYSSELNVNALLLGDSALYLCASSTGDPGANVLTFGAGSRLTVL.

The V gene is TRBV5-1, the J gene TRBJ1-6, with 8 bases lining up with TRBD1. After removal of 0 bases from V and 9 bases from J, the junction contained 2 bases not matched to a gene. This CDR3 spans 14 amino acids. Germline values: CDR1 SGHRS, CDR2 YFSETQ. The CDR3 is CASSLGQGSSPLHF. CDR3 nucleotide sequence: TGCGCCAGCAGCTTGGGACAGGGGAGTTCACCCCTCCACTTT.

The V gene is TRBV7-9, the J gene TRBJ2-7, with TRBD1 matching over 8 bases. V lost 6 bases, J lost 2 bases, and 9 bases stayed unmatched. Germline V gene sequence: CDR1 SEHNR, CDR2 FQNEAQ (reference sequence). The length of the CDR3 is 15 residues. In DNA form, the CDR3 reads TGTGCCAGCAGTTTGACAGGGGCGCTGACCTACGAGCAGTACTTC. As protein: CASSLTGALTYEQYF.

As DNA, the CDR3 is TGTGCCAGCAACCTCGGGACTGATAATTCACCCCTCCACTTT. Its protein product is CASNLGTDNSPLHF. The rearrangement links TRBV2 to TRBJ1-6, with D possibly matching TRBD1 (5 bases). The CDR3 is made up of 14 amino acids. Deletions cut 7 bases from V and 5 bases from J, with 12 bases between. Germline V gives CDR1 SNHLY, CDR2 FYNNEI. Together with reference TRBV2 and TRBJ1-6, the CDR3 gives the full variable domain: EPEVTQTPSHQVTQMGQEVILRCVPISNHLYFYWYRQILGQKVEFLVSFYNNEISEKSEIFDDQFSVERPDGSNFTLKIRSTKLEDSAMYFCASNLGTDNSPLHFGNGTRLTVT.

V gene TRBV5-1 combines with J gene TRBJ1-2, with TRBD1 matching over 7 bases. V was clipped by 2 bases and J by 1 base; unmatched bases: 2. The CDR3 covers 14 residues. Per germline, CDR1 SGHRS and CDR2 YFSETQ. The CDR3 sequence is CASSLQGYNYGYTF. The DNA of the CDR3 is TGCGCCAGCAGCTTACAGGGGTATAACTATGGCTACACCTTC.

The chain couples TRBV5-6 to TRBJ1-6; TRBD1 might be the D (5 bases). Germline CDR1 SGHDT, CDR2 YYEEEE. Trimming pared 3 bases from V and 7 bases from J, leaving 17 bases between. The CDR3 is made up of 16 amino acids. The CDR3 DNA sequence: TGTGCCAGCAGCTCCGAGTGGGGGGTAGGCAATTCACCCCTCCACTTT. As protein: CASSSEWGVGNSPLHF. The full variable domain, completed using reference TRBV5-6 and TRBJ1-6, is DAGVTQSPTHLIKTRGQQVTLRCSPKSGHDTVSWYQQALGQGPQFIFQYYEEEERQRGNFPDRFSGHQFPNYSSELNVNALLLGDSALYLCASSSEWGVGNSPLHFGNGTRLTVT.

The chain links TRBV4-1 to TRBJ1-1, with 9 nucleotides matching TRBD1. The germline V gene encodes CDR1 MGHRA and CDR2 YSYEKL. V gave up 5 bases and J gave up 1 base; unmatched junction bases: 14. The CDR3 loop spans 18 amino acids. The CDR3 nucleotides read TGCGCCAGCAGCTCAGGATTGAGGACAGGGGCACCGAACACTGAAGCTTTCTTT. As protein: CASSSGLRTGAPNTEAFF.

The rearrangement links TRBV7-9 to TRBJ2-7; 8 bases align to TRBD1. The CDR3 length is 17 residues. Germline lookup yields CDR1 SEHNR and CDR2 FQNEAQ (reference sequence). Unmatched junction bases numbered 14, after V lost 5 bases and J lost 2 bases. CDR3 bases: TGTGCCAGCAGCGCACCTCGTTTGGTGGACAGGGCCTACGAGCAGTACTTC. Translating it yields CASSAPRLVDRAYEQYF. Based on the CDR3 plus reference TRBV7-9 and TRBJ2-7, the full variable domain is DTGVSQNPRHKITKRGQNVTFRCDPISEHNRLYWYRQTLGQGPEFLTYFQNEAQLEKSRLLSDRFSAERPKGSFSTLEIQRTEQGDSAMYLCASSAPRLVDRAYEQYFGPGTRLTVT.

The V and J genes are TRBV10-2 and TRBJ2-4; D not resolved. This CDR3 has 13 amino acids. CDR1 WSHSY and CDR2 SAAADI come from the germline V gene. The V gene lost 2 bases and the J gene lost 6 bases, with 8 bases spanning the gap. The CDR3 loop reads CASSERVGNIQYF. The CDR3 nucleotides read TGCGCCAGCAGTGAGCGGGTAGGAAACATTCAGTACTTC.

Of note for this clone: At one boundary the junction diverges from the germline segment, which might be a read error. In the same sample, other DNA sequences code for this CDR3. The V gene is TRBV15, the J gene TRBJ1-1; the D is unclear. In germline, CDR1 is LNHNV, CDR2 YYDKDF (reference sequence). The CDR3 covers 13 residues. CDR3 in DNA: TGTGCCACCAGTAGAGCCGGGTCCACTGAAGCTTTCTTT. Amino acid sequence: CATSRAGSTEAFF.

V is TRBV30 and J is TRBJ2-1; 7 nucleotides match TRBD2. The CDR3 is 15 amino acids. V was pared by 3 bases and J by 0 bases, with 5 bases of the junction left unmatched. Per germline, CDR1 GTSNPN and CDR2 SVGIG (reference sequence). The CDR3 DNA reads as TGTGCCTGGAGGGCGGGGGTCTTCTCCTACAATGAGCAGTTCTTC. This encodes CAWRAGVFSYNEQFF.

The rearrangement joins TRBV19 to TRBJ2-3; 9 bases fit TRBD2. J gave up 2 bases and V 4 bases, and 4 bases lay outside the gene matches. This CDR3 is built from 15 residues. CDR1 and CDR2 (germline): LNHDA, SQIVND (reference sequence). CDR3 in DNA: TGTGCCAGTAGTACTAGCGGGGCTTTCACAGATACGCAGTATTTT. This encodes CASSTSGAFTDTQYF. The full variable domain, its missing parts supplied by reference TRBV19 and TRBJ2-3, is DGGITQSPKYLFRKEGQNVTLSCEQNLNHDAMYWYRQDPGQGLRLIYYSQIVNDFQKGDIAEGYSVSREKKESFPLTVTSAQKNPTAFYLCASSTSGAFTDTQYFGPGTRLTVL.

This chain connects TRBV6-5 to TRBJ1-1, with TRBD1 matching over 10 bases. The germline V gene encodes CDR1 MNHEY and CDR2 SVGAGI. V shed 5 bases, J shed 4 bases, and the junction held 4 bases outside the gene matches. This CDR3 has 14 residues. The CDR3 is CASSQGQGSTEAFF. CDR3 nucleotides: TGTGCCAGCAGTCAGGGACAGGGGAGCACTGAAGCTTTCTTT.

This rearrangement joins TRBV15 to TRBJ1-2, with TRBD1 identical over 9 bases. CDR1 is LNHNV, CDR2 YYDKDF, per germline (reference sequence). The CDR3 runs 14 residues. V dropped 6 bases and J dropped 10; count of bases not matched to a gene: 12. The CDR3 protein is CATRSQWDRDPYTF. The CDR3 bases are TGTGCCACCAGATCCCAATGGGACAGGGACCCCTACACCTTC.

The gene calls are TRBV7-7 and TRBJ2-2, with D possibly TRBD1 on 6 matching bases. Trimming pared 5 bases from V and 1 base from J, leaving 14 bases between. The CDR3 is 16 residues long. Germline loops: CDR1 SSHAT, CDR2 FNYEAQ (reference sequence). CDR3 DNA: TGTGCCAGCAGCCCGATGGGACACCTGAACACCGGGGAGCTGTTTTTT. Amino acids: CASSPMGHLNTGELFF.

The rearrangement joins TRBV28 to TRBJ1-4; D gene unclear. The CDR3 has 16 residues. V lost 3 bases, J lost 4 bases, and 15 bases lay in between. Germline V gene sequence: CDR1 MDHEN, CDR2 SYDVKM. The CDR3 sequence is CASSFDNSGYNEKLFF. The CDR3 DNA sequence: TGTGCCAGCAGTTTCGATAACTCCGGTTATAATGAAAAACTGTTTTTT.

The genes are TRBV7-2 and TRBJ2-7, with D tentatively TRBD1 (6 bases). Germline values: CDR1 SGHTA, CDR2 FQGNSA. The CDR3 contains 14 residues. V was shortened by 4 bases and J by 6 bases, with 16 bases between the two germline ends. The CDR3 loop reads CASSSGDGIGEQYF. The CDR3 DNA sequence: TGTGCCAGCAGCTCAGGGGACGGGATCGGCGAGCAGTACTTC.

The rearrangement joins TRBV19 to TRBJ2-7; D is possibly TRBD2 (6 bases). The germline V and J ends were trimmed by 6 bases and 3 bases, with 15 bases remaining between them. This CDR3 comprises 14 residues. CDR1 and CDR2 from the germline V gene are LNHDA and SQIVND (reference sequence). The CDR3 protein is CASSVGLPYYEQYF. The CDR3 coding sequence is TGTGCCAGTAGCGTGGGACTCCCATACTACGAGCAGTACTTC.

The rearrangement joins TRBV30 to TRBJ1-1, with unresolved D. Germline CDR1 GTSNPN, CDR2 SVGIG (reference sequence). The CDR3 sequence is 14 residues long. Trimming pared 2 bases from V and 8 bases from J, leaving 18 bases between. CDR3 region: CAWSQATLIEEAFF. The CDR3 bases are TGTGCCTGGAGTCAAGCAACCCTTATAGAAGAAGCTTTCTTT. The whole variable domain, remainder taken from reference TRBV30 and TRBJ1-1, is SQTIHQWPATLVQPVGSPLSLECTVEGTSNPNLYWYRQAAGRGLQLLFYSVGIGQISSEVPQNLSASRPQDRQFILSSKKLLLSDSGFYLCAWSQATLIEEAFFGQGTRLTVV.

This chain links TRBV6-9 with TRBJ2-3, with 9 bases aligning to TRBD1. Germline CDR1 is MNHGY and CDR2 is SVAAGI. This CDR3 has 18 amino acids. V shed 2 bases and J 3 bases; nucleotides not matched to a gene: 12. The CDR3 loop reads CASSYTKTGTGITDTQYF. The CDR3 coding sequence is TGTGCCAGCAGTTATACCAAAACCGGGACAGGGATAACAGATACGCAGTATTTT.

The V call is TRBV10-1, the J call TRBJ2-3; D is perhaps TRBD1 (5 bases). V lost 2 bases and J 6 bases, leaving 15 bases between the germline ends. The V gene's germline CDR1 is WNHNN and CDR2 SYGVQD (reference sequence). There are 15 residues in the CDR3. The CDR3 region has the DNA TGCGCCAGCAGTGAGGCTTTTTCAGGGTTGGATACGCAGTATTTT. It specifies CASSEAFSGLDTQYF.

The rearrangement uses TRBV9 and TRBJ2-1, with TRBD1 matching 9 bases. V lost 2 bases to trimming and J lost 7 bases; unmatched junction nucleotides: 7. The length of the CDR3 is 15 residues. Germline V gene sequence: CDR1 SGDLS, CDR2 YYNGEE. CDR3 sequence: CASSVGTGGSNEQFF. CDR3 nucleotides: TGTGCCAGCAGCGTGGGAACAGGGGGCTCTAATGAGCAGTTCTTC. Complete variable domain (other parts from reference TRBV9 and TRBJ2-1): DSGVTQTPKHLITATGQRVTLRCSPRSGDLSVYWYQQSLDQGLQFLIQYYNGEERAKGNILERFSAQQFPDLHSELNLSSLELGDSALYFCASSVGTGGSNEQFFGPGTRLTVL.

This chain links TRBV29-1 with TRBJ1-1; no clear D. The length of the CDR3 is 15 residues. Trimming left V 6 bases short and J 0 bases short, with 17 bases between. CDR1 and CDR2 (germline): SQVTM, ANQGSEA. The CDR3, as DNA: TGCAGCGTCATCCACTCCGAGAGTTTGAACACTGAAGCTTTCTTT. Residues: CSVIHSESLNTEAFF.

This chain joins TRBV6-5 and TRBJ2-1, with 7 bases matching TRBD1. Per the germline V gene, CDR1 is MNHEY and CDR2 is SVGAGI. The CDR3 totals 13 residues. Trimming took 4 bases from V and 5 from J; bases not matched to a gene: 2. CDR3 in DNA: TGTGCCAGCAGTTGGGGACAGAACAATGAGCAGTTCTTC. Encoded protein: CASSWGQNNEQFF.